A single sample gave rise to the 18 T cell receptor beta chains below, sequenced in a study of T cell responses to AZD1222 COVID-19 vaccine (dated by TCRdb to about 2021). Receptor amplification or capture employed the immunoSEQ multiplex PCR assay. TCRdb took over this immuneACCESS table, retaining in-frame rearrangements with V and J assigned. Such tables are incomplete; in checked studies, under half of the missing clones stem from an unresolved V gene, and the remainder is unexplained. A total of around 99,000 clones appear in this sample, 87% of them only once. About 5% of the sample goes to the ten largest clones. According to the study, the label for this sample's time point signals: about 28 days (+/-7) after the second vaccine dose. This material consisted of peripheral blood, taken 28 days after the second AZD1222 dose. The receptors come from an adult who received the AZD1222 COVID-19 vaccine.

The chain joins TRBV5-6 to TRBJ1-6; D possibly corresponds to TRBD1 (5 bases). The germline CDR1 and CDR2 sequences are SGHDT and YYEEEE. Trimming left V 0 bases short and J 6 bases short, with 22 bases between. The CDR3 has 19 residues. The CDR3 loop is CASSLAPDRGGSFNSPLHF. The DNA of the CDR3 is TGTGCCAGCAGCTTGGCCCCCGACCGTGGGGGAAGTTTTAATTCACCCCTCCACTTT.

The rearrangement links TRBV6-5 to TRBJ1-1, with D unresolved. V was shortened by 6 bases and J by 0 bases, with 8 bases between the two germline ends. The germline CDR1 and CDR2 sequences are MNHEY and SVGAGI. The CDR3 contains 13 residues. The CDR3 spells CASRPGMNTEAFF. CDR3 bases: TGTGCCAGCAGACCGGGCATGAACACTGAAGCTTTCTTT.

The chain employs TRBV6-2 or TRBV6-3 and TRBJ2-1; D may be TRBD1 (5 bases). The CDR3 runs 12 residues. In germline, CDR1 is MNHEY, CDR2 SVGEGT. V was pared by 7 bases and J by 12 bases, with 16 bases between. The CDR3 DNA is TGTGCCAGCACCCCTTCCCAGGGCCGGCAGTTCTTC. Its translation is CASTPSQGRQFF.

The chain employs TRBV5-4 and TRBJ2-2; D remains ambiguous. Deletions cut 3 bases from V and 2 bases from J, with 8 bases between. The CDR3 covers 14 residues. Germline CDR1 is SGHNT and CDR2 is YYREEE (reference sequence). CDR3 nucleotides: TGTGCCAGCAGCTCTAACGAAAACACCGGGGAGCTGTTTTTT. It is translated as CASSSNENTGELFF.

V gene TRBV4-3 combines with J gene TRBJ2-7; 10 bases fit TRBD2. This CDR3 is 18 amino acids long. V lost 1 base and J lost 2; bases outside the gene matches: 11. Germline V lookup: CDR1 LGHNA, CDR2 YSLEER. The CDR3 loop is CASSQVRDLAGEAYEQYF. The CDR3 DNA follows: TGCGCCAGCAGCCAAGTCCGGGACCTAGCGGGGGAAGCCTACGAGCAGTACTTC.

The chain couples TRBV3-1 (or the pseudogene TRBV3-2) to TRBJ1-5; the D gene is possibly TRBD1 (6 bases). Germline-derived CDR1 and CDR2 are LGHDT and YNNKEL (reference sequence). The CDR3 covers 13 residues. V shed 0 bases and J shed 6 bases, with 6 bases lying between them. CDR3 sequence: CASSQEGAQPQHF. CDR3 nucleotides: TGTGCCAGCAGCCAAGAGGGGGCTCAGCCCCAGCATTTT.

The sample holds one count of this clone. V usage is TRBV6-5 and J usage is TRBJ1-2; 7 positions agree with TRBD1. Germline loops: CDR1 MNHEY, CDR2 SVGAGI. The CDR3 is 14 amino acids. The J segment lost 5 bases and the V segment lost 6 bases, leaving 9 bases of the junction unmatched. The CDR3 sequence is CASSPGTAVYGYTF. Written as DNA, the CDR3 is TGTGCCAGCAGCCCAGGGACAGCGGTTTATGGCTACACCTTC.

The V and J genes are TRBV18 and TRBJ2-2; no definite D call. Germline values: CDR1 KGHSH, CDR2 LQKENI. The CDR3 runs to 12 residues. With 2 bases removed from V and 6 bases from J, the gap between germline ends came to 4 bases. CDR3 amino acids: CASSPVPGELFF. The DNA for the CDR3 is TGTGCCAGCTCACCAGTCCCCGGGGAGCTGTTTTTT.

This chain connects TRBV3-1 (or the pseudogene TRBV3-2) to TRBJ2-5, with D uncertain. The CDR3 length is 12 residues. Germline lookup yields CDR1 LGHDT and CDR2 YNNKEL (reference sequence). Trimming left V 1 base short and J 8 bases short, with 8 bases between. CDR3 bases: TGTGCCAGCAGCCAAGTAGTTGTAACCCAGTACTTC. This codes for CASSQVVVTQYF.

The chain links TRBV7-9 to TRBJ1-1, with D possibly matching TRBD1 (5 bases). Trimming shortened V by 5 bases and J by 4 bases, and 17 bases separated the two germline ends. CDR3 length equals 15 residues. From germline, CDR1 is SEHNR and CDR2 FQNEAQ (reference sequence). CDR3 bases: TGTGCCAGCAGCCGTCAGGGCCCTTCGGGCACTGAAGCTTTCTTT. Encoded protein: CASSRQGPSGTEAFF.

The chain uses TRBV19 and TRBJ1-4; 11 bases map to TRBD1. The CDR3 length is 17 residues. Germline CDR1 is LNHDA and CDR2 is SQIVND (reference sequence). V lost 5 bases, J lost 3 bases, and 8 bases stayed unmatched. The DNA of the CDR3 is TGTGCCAGTAGTGCCGCCTGGACAGGGGGCCCTAATGAAAAACTGTTTTTT. Amino acid sequence: CASSAAWTGGPNEKLFF.

The chain carries TRBV4-1 and TRBJ2-1; D call uncertain. The CDR3 consists of 16 residues. Germline lookup yields CDR1 MGHRA and CDR2 YSYEKL. The ends were cut back, 6 bases at V and 0 bases at J, with 15 bases in the middle. CDR3 region: CASRDSYNPSYNEQFF. CDR3 DNA: TGCGCCAGCAGGGATTCCTACAACCCCTCCTACAATGAGCAGTTCTTC.

The genes are TRBV6-5 and TRBJ2-1; D possibly matches TRBD1 or TRBD2 (5 bases each). Per the germline V gene, CDR1 is MNHEY and CDR2 is SVGAGI. The CDR3 has 13 amino acids. V was pared by 7 bases and J by 7 bases, with 14 bases between. CDR3 sequence (DNA): TGTGCCAGCAATCCAGGGACCTGGAATGAGCAGTTCTTC. Its protein is CASNPGTWNEQFF.

This clone showed up just a few times. This chain joins TRBV24-1 and TRBJ1-5; possible D gene TRBD1, 5 bases. Trimming took 5 bases from V and 6 from J, leaving 7 bases between them. Germline V gene lookup returns CDR1 KGHDR and CDR2 SFDVKD. The CDR3 runs to 12 residues. CDR3 region: CATSVGGQPQHF. Written as DNA, the CDR3 is TGTGCCACCAGTGTGGGGGGTCAGCCCCAGCATTTT.

The chain carries TRBV7-9 and TRBJ1-1; the match to TRBD1 covers 9 bases. J was trimmed by 5 bases and V by 2 bases; bases with no gene match: 6. The CDR3 has 15 residues. Germline V gene data show CDR1 as SEHNR and CDR2 as FQNEAQ (reference sequence). CDR3 region: CASSLTRDRDTEAFF. The CDR3 nucleotides read TGTGCCAGCAGCTTAACCCGGGACAGGGATACTGAAGCTTTCTTT.

This clone was observed a single time. The chain is built from TRBV7-2 and TRBJ1-5; no reliable D call. The CDR3 runs to 16 residues. The V end lost 2 bases, the J end lost 1 base, and 12 bases lay between the germline ends. Looked up from germline, CDR1 is SGHTA and CDR2 is FQGNSA. The CDR3 loop is CASSLMVSGSNQPQHF. The CDR3 DNA is TGTGCCAGCAGCTTAATGGTTTCGGGCAGCAATCAGCCCCAGCATTTT.

This chain connects TRBV28 to TRBJ1-2; 7 bases align to TRBD1. Germline values: CDR1 MDHEN, CDR2 SYDVKM. CDR3 length: 16 residues. V shed 3 bases, J shed 7 bases, and the junction held 14 bases outside the gene matches. The chain's CDR3 is CASSLTGIGSGGGYTF. Here the CDR3 DNA reads TGTGCCAGCAGTTTGACAGGGATTGGTTCGGGCGGTGGCTACACCTTC.

The chain employs TRBV6-1 and TRBJ2-2, with TRBD2 matching 10 bases. This CDR3 is 15 amino acids long. Trimming cost V 2 bases and J 6 bases; bases outside gene matches: 3. Germline CDR1 and CDR2: MNHNS and SASEGT. In nucleotides, the CDR3 is TGTGCCAGCAGTGAACTAGCGGGGGCGCCCGGGGAGCTGTTTTTT. Residues: CASSELAGAPGELFF.